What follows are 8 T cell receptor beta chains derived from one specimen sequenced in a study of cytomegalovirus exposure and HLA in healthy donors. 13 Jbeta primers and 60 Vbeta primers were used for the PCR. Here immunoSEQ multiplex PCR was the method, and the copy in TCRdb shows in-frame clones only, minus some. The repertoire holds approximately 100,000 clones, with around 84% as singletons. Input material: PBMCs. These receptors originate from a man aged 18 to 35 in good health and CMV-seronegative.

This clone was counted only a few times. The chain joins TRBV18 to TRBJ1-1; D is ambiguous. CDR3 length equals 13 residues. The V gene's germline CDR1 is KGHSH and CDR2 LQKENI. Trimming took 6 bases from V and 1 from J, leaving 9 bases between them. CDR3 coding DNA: TGTGCCAGCTCGTCAAACACGAACACTGAAGCTTTCTTT. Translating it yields CASSSNTNTEAFF.

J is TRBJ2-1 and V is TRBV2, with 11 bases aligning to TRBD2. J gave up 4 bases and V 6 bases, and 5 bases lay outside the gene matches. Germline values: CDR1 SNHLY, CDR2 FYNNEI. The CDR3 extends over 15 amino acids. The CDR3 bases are TGTGCCAGCAGCCAGGCTAGCGGGGGGTACAATGAGCAGTTCTTC. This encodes CASSQASGGYNEQFF.

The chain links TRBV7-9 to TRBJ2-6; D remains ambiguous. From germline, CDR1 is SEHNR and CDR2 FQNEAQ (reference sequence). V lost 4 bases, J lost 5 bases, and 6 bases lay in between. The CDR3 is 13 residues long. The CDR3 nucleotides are TGTGCCAGCAGCTATGGGCGGGCCAACGTCCTGACTTTC. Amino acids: CASSYGRANVLTF. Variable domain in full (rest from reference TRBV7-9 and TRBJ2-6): DTGVSQNPRHKITKRGQNVTFRCDPISEHNRLYWYRQTLGQGPEFLTYFQNEAQLEKSRLLSDRFSAERPKGSFSTLEIQRTEQGDSAMYLCASSYGRANVLTFGAGSRLTVL.

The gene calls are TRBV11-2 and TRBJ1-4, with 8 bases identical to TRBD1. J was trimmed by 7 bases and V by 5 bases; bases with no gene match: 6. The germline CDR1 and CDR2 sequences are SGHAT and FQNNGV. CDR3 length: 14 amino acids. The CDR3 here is CASSRDRGGEKLFF. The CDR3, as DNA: TGTGCCAGCAGCCGTGACAGGGGAGGTGAAAAACTGTTTTTT. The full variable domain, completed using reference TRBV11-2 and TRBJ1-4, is EAGVAQSPRYKIIEKRQSVAFWCNPISGHATLYWYQQILGQGPKLLIQFQNNGVVDDSQLPKDRFSAERLKGVDSTLKIQPAKLEDSAVYLCASSRDRGGEKLFFGSGTQLSVL.

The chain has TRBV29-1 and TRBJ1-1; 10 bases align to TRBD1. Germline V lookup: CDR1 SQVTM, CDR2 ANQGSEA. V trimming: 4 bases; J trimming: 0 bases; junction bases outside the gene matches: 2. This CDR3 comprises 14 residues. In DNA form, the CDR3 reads TGCAGCGTTGGGACAGGGGGGATGAACACTGAAGCTTTCTTT. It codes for CSVGTGGMNTEAFF.

This chain's CDR3 is CASALGQGNYGYTF. The CDR3 coding sequence is TGTGCCAGCGCCCTGGGACAGGGAAACTATGGCTACACCTTC. The chain links TRBV27 to TRBJ1-2; TRBD1 matches at 9 bases. CDR3 length: 14 residues. In germline, CDR1 is MNHEY, CDR2 SMNVEV (reference sequence). Germline trimming cut 8 bases from V and 2 bases from J; bases unmatched to any gene: 6.

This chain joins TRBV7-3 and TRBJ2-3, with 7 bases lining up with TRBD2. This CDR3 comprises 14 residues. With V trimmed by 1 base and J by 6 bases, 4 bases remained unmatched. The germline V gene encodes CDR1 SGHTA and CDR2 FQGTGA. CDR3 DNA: TGTGCCAGCAGCTTAAACATGGGAGGGGATACGCAGTATTTT. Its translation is CASSLNMGGDTQYF.

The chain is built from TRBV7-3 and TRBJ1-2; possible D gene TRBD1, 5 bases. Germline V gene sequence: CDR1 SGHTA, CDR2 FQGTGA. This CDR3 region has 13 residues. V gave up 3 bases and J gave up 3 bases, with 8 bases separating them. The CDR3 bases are TGTGCCAGCAGCTTCGGGGACTACTATGGCTACACCTTC. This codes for CASSFGDYYGYTF.